This TCR beta chain emerged from a study of cytotoxic CD8 clonotypes in ibrutinib-treated CLL. The study's findings and limits: In comparison with age-matched healthy donors, baseline clonality was higher and tracked circulating CD8+ T-cell counts. Lymph node repertoires were not studied, and sampling times were unmatched. Clonality grew at ibrutinib response; at progression, it decreased back toward baseline.

Target depth was 1 in 200,000 to 1 in 1 million T cells, about 10x per clonotype. This table comes from immunoSEQ multiplex PCR, and its TCRdb copy is limited to in-frame clones, with some not included. The sample has around 250,000 clones, roughly 70% seen once. Of note for this clone: What it binds is unknown.

This sequence was found in a human donor with chronic lymphocytic leukemia. The sample here was PBMCs, taken after 24 months of ibrutinib treatment.

For the CDR3, the DNA is TGTGCCAGTAGGCCAACAGGGGGCCCGTACAATGAGCAGTTCTTC. Translation: CASRPTGGPYNEQFF. This chain joins TRBV19 and TRBJ2-1, with 9 bases fitting TRBD1. Trimming removed 6 bases from V and 4 bases from J; junction bases left unmatched: 7. Germline CDR1 LNHDA, CDR2 SQIVND (reference sequence). The CDR3 totals 15 residues.